A single sample is the source of the 9 T cell receptor beta chains below, sequenced in a study of T-cell reconstitution after alpha-beta-depleted transplantation in children. Unique molecular identifiers were used to barcode this TCRbeta library. TCRdb redid the calling of the PCR reads with MiXCR, one entry per CDR3 protein. The sample gives 500,000 or so distinct CDR3 sequences, about 30% of which show up once; 2% to 2.5% is in the top ten. The sample was PBMCs from the stem cell graft donor, taken from the stem cell graft. These receptors came from a human donor who donated a stem cell graft to a child with aplastic anemia.

This chain links TRBV29-1 with TRBJ2-7; perhaps D is TRBD1 or TRBD2 (5 bases each). The CDR3 length is 15 residues. Germline-derived CDR1 and CDR2 are SQVTM and ANQGSEA. V lost 8 bases, J lost 5 bases, and 25 bases lay in between. CDR3 protein: CSPLKILGLGDEQYF. The CDR3 bases are TGCAGCCCACTCAAGATTTTGGGCCTGGGGGACGAGCAGTACTTC.

This clonotype was observed a handful of times. The genes are TRBV10-1 and TRBJ1-6; 12 bases match TRBD1. V shed 5 bases, J shed 10 bases, and the junction held 12 bases outside the gene matches. The CDR3 is 17 residues long. CDR1 is WNHNN, CDR2 SYGVQD, per germline (reference sequence). The DNA of the CDR3 is TGCGCCAGCAGTCCAACCGGGACAGGGGGCCTCGGATCACCCCTCCACTTT. Translating gives CASSPTGTGGLGSPLHF.

The rearrangement uses TRBV5-1 and TRBJ2-1; no firm D call. This CDR3 spans 12 amino acids. Germline-derived CDR1 and CDR2 are SGHRS and YFSETQ. With 5 bases removed from V and 8 bases from J, the gap between germline ends came to 11 bases. CDR3 DNA: TGCGCCAGCAGTCTAATTATCGATGAGCAGTTCTTC. It yields the protein CASSLIIDEQFF.

The sample holds a few counts of this clonotype. This sequence joins TRBV9 and TRBJ1-3; no clear D. CDR1 SGDLS and CDR2 YYNGEE come from the germline V gene. With 1 base removed from V and 0 bases from J, the gap between germline ends came to 11 bases. CDR3 length equals 16 residues. CDR3 loop: CASSVRGDDSGNTIYF. The DNA of the CDR3 is TGTGCCAGCAGCGTACGTGGCGACGACTCTGGAAACACCATATATTTT.

The chain couples TRBV6-5 to TRBJ2-3; 10 nucleotides match TRBD2. Germline V gene lookup returns CDR1 MNHEY and CDR2 SVGAGI. CDR3 length: 17 residues. V gave up 2 bases and J gave up 4 bases; unmatched junction bases: 9. CDR3 residues: CASSYGSGRAGPDTQYF. The CDR3 region has the DNA TGTGCCAGCAGTTACGGCAGCGGGAGGGCCGGGCCAGATACGCAGTATTTT.

The rearrangement uses TRBV9 and TRBJ2-1, with D possibly matching TRBD2 (7 bases). Trimming took 3 bases from V and 16 from J, leaving 23 bases between them. Germline V gene sequence: CDR1 SGDLS, CDR2 YYNGEE. This CDR3 comprises 14 residues. CDR3 amino acids: CASSDSGGRTSTFF. Here the CDR3 DNA reads TGTGCCAGCAGCGACTCGGGGGGCAGGACCTCGACCTTCTTC.

The chain employs TRBV5-1 and TRBJ2-3, with 10 bases identical to TRBD2. With 0 bases clipped from V and 4 bases from J, the junction kept 2 bases outside the gene matches. CDR1 and CDR2 (germline): SGHRS, YFSETQ. This CDR3 has 15 amino acids. The CDR3 nucleotides are TGCGCCAGCAGCTTGGGAGCGGGAGGGCCAGATACGCAGTATTTT. Its translation: CASSLGAGGPDTQYF.

The chain recombines TRBV15 with TRBJ2-3, with D perhaps matching TRBD2 (6 bases). CDR1 LNHNV and CDR2 YYDKDF come from the germline V gene (reference sequence). The CDR3 is made up of 17 amino acids. V gave up 0 bases and J gave up 7 bases, with 20 bases separating them. This CDR3 reads CATSRDHSGVNPYTQYF. CDR3 coding DNA: TGTGCCACCAGCAGAGATCATTCGGGAGTCAATCCCTATACGCAGTATTTT.

This clonotype appeared a few times. The genes are TRBV20-1 and TRBJ2-3; tentatively, D is TRBD2 (6 bases). CDR1 DFQATT and CDR2 SNEGSKA come from the germline V gene (reference sequence). Trimming removed 5 bases from V and 3 bases from J, with 15 bases in between. CDR3 size: 14 residues. DNA for the CDR3: TGCAGTGCTGGTAGGACGGGAGCGACAGATACGCAGTATTTT. Protein: CSAGRTGATDTQYF.